The rows below give T cell receptor beta chains drawn from one sample of a study of T cell changes during pregnancy in multiple sclerosis. Here immunoSEQ multiplex PCR was the method, and the copy in TCRdb shows in-frame clones only, minus some. The profile shows more than 70,000 clones, roughly 91% of them singletons. The sample in question was peripheral blood, obtained after pregnancy. The receptors here all came from a female donor in good health, enrolled as a control in a pregnancy study. CDR3s include the opening cysteine and the closing phenylalanine or tryptophan. D genes are given only for firm matches. Clone size appears in some rows only: once, few, many, or a class for an expanded clone.

abundance	v_gene	d_gene	j_gene	CDR3aa
once	TRBV7-2	TRBD2	TRBJ2-3	CASSLSRSTWRGITDTQYF
once	TRBV10-3	NA	TRBJ2-1	CAISEEGYNEQFF
NA	TRBV4-1	NA	TRBJ1-2	CASSRTDTTNYGYTF
NA	TRBV30	NA	TRBJ2-5	CAWKAAGETQYF
NA	TRBV5-1	NA	TRBJ2-6	CASSLSLGLAGGANVLTF
NA	TRBV25-1	TRBD1	TRBJ2-7	CASSEPGTGSVDEQYF
NA	TRBV4-2	TRBD2	TRBJ2-7	CASSQDLASGSYEQYF
NA	TRBV2	NA	TRBJ2-4	CASRPSETKNIQYF
NA	TRBV7-3	NA	TRBJ2-3	CASMTRVGDTQYF
NA	TRBV28	NA	TRBJ2-7	CASSSPPRGFRYEQYF
NA	TRBV4-3	TRBD2	TRBJ2-3	CASSARLAGLDTQYF
NA	TRBV6-5	NA	TRBJ1-1	CASSYSGGDTEAFF
NA	TRBV7-2	TRBD1	TRBJ1-6	CASSSPRDSLHF
NA	TRBV6-1	NA	TRBJ1-3	CASPSGYPGNTIYF
NA	TRBV6-5	TRBD1	TRBJ1-2	CASSYRGQSYGYTF
NA	TRBV5-4	TRBD1	TRBJ2-7	CASSPPGGSEQYF
once	TRBV19	TRBD1	TRBJ1-1	CASSIISGTGVTEAFF
NA	TRBV4-2	TRBD2	TRBJ2-1	CASSQEPSGGYNEQFF
NA	TRBV30	TRBD1	TRBJ1-6	CAWSVLGQADSPLHF
NA	TRBV7-2	NA	TRBJ1-3	CASSPFLQVGNTIYF
once	TRBV5-4	TRBD2	TRBJ2-5	CASSSGLAGGVETQYF
NA	TRBV5-5	TRBD1	TRBJ1-2	CASSSQPGQGAQGYTF
NA	TRBV19	NA	TRBJ1-5	CASSMDRDQPQHF
NA	TRBV18	NA	TRBJ2-2	CASSSDRITGELFF
NA	TRBV6-5	TRBD1	TRBJ1-1	CASSYGMGQQNTEAFF
NA	TRBV19	NA	TRBJ1-2	CASSGYGYTF